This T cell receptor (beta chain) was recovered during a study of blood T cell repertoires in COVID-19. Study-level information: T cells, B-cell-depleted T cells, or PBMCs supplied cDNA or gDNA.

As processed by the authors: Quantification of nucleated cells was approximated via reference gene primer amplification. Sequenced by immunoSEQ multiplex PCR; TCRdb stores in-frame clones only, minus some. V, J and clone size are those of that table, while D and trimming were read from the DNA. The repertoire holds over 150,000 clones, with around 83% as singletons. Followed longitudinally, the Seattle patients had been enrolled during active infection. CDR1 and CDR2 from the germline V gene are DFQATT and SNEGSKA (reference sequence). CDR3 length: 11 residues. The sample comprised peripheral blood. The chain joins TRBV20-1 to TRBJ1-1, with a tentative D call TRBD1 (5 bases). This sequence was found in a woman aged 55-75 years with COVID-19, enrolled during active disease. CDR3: CSALGHLEAFF. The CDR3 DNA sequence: TGCAGCGCTCTTGGACACCTTGAAGCTTTCTTT.